This T cell receptor beta chain was obtained from a study of shared clonotypes between healthy human individuals. Background on the study: Contributing individuals were a couple of females and a few males aged 18 to 49.

Germline V CDR1 and CDR2: MNHNS, SASEGT. The CDR3 is made up of 16 amino acids. Trimming cost V 2 bases and J 0 bases, with 11 bases left between them. A remark on this clone: Its antigen is undetermined.

Whole-study findings and limits: Clonotype sharing among donors was thought likely to change with sequencing depth.

Libraries were prepared by immunoSEQ multiplex PCR; TCRdb keeps only in-frame clonotypes and omits some of them. The data show millions of clones, approximately 95% seen once. The source of this sequence is a man between 18 and 29 years old in good health. The source material was naive CD4+ T cells sorted from blood. Described subset: CD45RA+ positively selected. The chain employs TRBV6-1 and TRBJ1-3; D is perhaps TRBD1 (5 bases). The CDR3 DNA sequence: TGTGCCAGCAGTGAAATCGGGGCGAGCTCTGGAAACACCATATATTTT. Amino acid sequence: CASSEIGASSGNTIYF.